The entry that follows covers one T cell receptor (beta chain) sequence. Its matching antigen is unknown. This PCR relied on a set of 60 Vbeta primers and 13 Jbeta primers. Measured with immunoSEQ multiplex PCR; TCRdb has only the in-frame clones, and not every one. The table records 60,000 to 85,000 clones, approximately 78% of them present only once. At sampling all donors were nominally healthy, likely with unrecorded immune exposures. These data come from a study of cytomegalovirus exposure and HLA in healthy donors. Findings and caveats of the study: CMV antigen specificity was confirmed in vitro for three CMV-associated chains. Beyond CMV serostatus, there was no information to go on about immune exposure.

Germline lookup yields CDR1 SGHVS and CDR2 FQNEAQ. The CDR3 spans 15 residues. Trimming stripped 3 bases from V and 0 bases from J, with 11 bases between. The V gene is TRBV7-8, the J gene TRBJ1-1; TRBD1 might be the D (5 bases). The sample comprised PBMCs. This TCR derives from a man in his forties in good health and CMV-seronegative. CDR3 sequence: CASSLSQGMNTEAFF. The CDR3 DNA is TGTGCCAGCAGCTTGTCGCAGGGAATGAACACTGAAGCTTTCTTT.